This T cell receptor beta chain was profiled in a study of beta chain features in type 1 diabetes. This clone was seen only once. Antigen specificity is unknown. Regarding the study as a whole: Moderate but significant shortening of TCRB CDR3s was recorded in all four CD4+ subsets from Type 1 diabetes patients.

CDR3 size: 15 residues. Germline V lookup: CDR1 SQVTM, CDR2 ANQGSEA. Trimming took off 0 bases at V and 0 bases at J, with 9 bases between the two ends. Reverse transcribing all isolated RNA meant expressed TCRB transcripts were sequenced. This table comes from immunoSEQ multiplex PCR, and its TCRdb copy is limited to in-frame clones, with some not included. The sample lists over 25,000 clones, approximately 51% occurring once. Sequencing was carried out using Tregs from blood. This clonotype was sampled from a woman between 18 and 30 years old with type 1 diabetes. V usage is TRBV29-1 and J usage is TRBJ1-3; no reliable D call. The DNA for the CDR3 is TGCAGCGTTGAAGACCGCCGGGTCTCTGGAAACACCATATATTTT. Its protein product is CSVEDRRVSGNTIYF.